This T cell receptor (beta chain) was obtained from a study of OX40 agonist ivuxolimab in advanced cancers. General notes on the study: Ivuxolimab, which targeted the costimulatory receptor OX40 (CD134), was an agonistic, fully human IgG2 monoclonal antibody. Intravenous ivuxolimab was administered to patients every 2 weeks at six dose levels: 0.01, 0.1, 0.3, 1.5, 3 and 10 mg/kg. Of the roughly 53 patients in dose escalation, some 19 had hepatocellular carcinoma, about 15 had melanoma, 9 had renal cell carcinoma and 9 had head and neck cancer. In the dose-escalation cohort, around four fifths of patients were male, and the mean age was 60 years with a range of about 20 to 80. Prior anti-PD-1, anti-PD-L1 or anti-CTLA-4 therapy was permitted, and checkpoint inhibitors had been received by roughly two fifths of dose-escalation patients. Three dose-escalation patients achieved partial responses, one with hepatocellular carcinoma and two with cutaneous melanoma. The point of sequencing TCRbeta in the periphery was to test whether ivuxolimab changed TCR sequence diversity and drove clonal T-cell expansion. The paper covers the monotherapy dose-escalation part of the phase I ivuxolimab trial, which included N of about 56 patients.

Results and caveats for the whole study, not just this receptor: Low levels of normalized T-cell clonal expansion were also seen in some patients who did not respond. At doses from 0.1 to 3.0 mg/kg, clonal expansion was seen in both CD4+ and CD8+ blood T cells between baseline and week 6. In partial responders in the 0.1-3.0 mg/kg groups, normalized peripheral clonal expansion was found to be among the lowest, especially among CD8+ T cells. After ivuxolimab, more expanded clones were found on average in CD8+ T cells than in CD4+ T cells. The antigen specificity of the clonally expanded peripheral T cells was not determined.

For sequencing of the TCRbeta CDR3 region, genomic DNA was extracted from the sorted cells. TCRbeta CDR3 regions were sequenced using the immunoSEQ Assay. TCRdb mirrors the immuneACCESS table, restricted to in-frame sequences. Some clones are absent from its copies; in checked studies, under half trace to an unresolved V gene, and the reason for the others is unknown. The sample records about 80,000 clones, around 93% of which are singletons. The ten largest clones capture around 0.29% of the sample. Here V drops 5 bases and J drops 0 bases, and the junction holds 4 bases not matched to any gene. The germline V gene yields SQVTM for CDR1 and ANQGSEA for CDR2. CDR3 length: 14 amino acids, cysteine to phenylalanine. Just the 42-base CDR3 DNA is kept, in frame starting at base 1. Patients with a history of autoimmune disease or receiving systemic immunosuppression were excluded from the trial. Peripheral blood for TCR sequencing was collected from all dose cohorts at baseline, on cycle 4 day 1, and on cycle 7 day 1. Samples were obtained from an open-label, multicenter, first-in-human phase I dose-escalation trial of ivuxolimab. Adults with locally advanced or metastatic head and neck squamous cell, hepatocellular, melanoma or renal cell carcinoma were enrolled in the trial. Before TCR sequencing, CD4+ T cells and CD8+ T cells from peripheral blood were sorted into separate populations.

This clone was detected once. No antigen is known for it. Base quality data are lacking; no much larger clone is found one base away. The sample in question was CD4+ or CD8+ T cells sorted from blood, obtained in a trial of the OX40 agonist ivuxolimab. The chain is assembled from TRBV29-1 and TRBJ2-1; TRBD1 aligns with 7 central bases. The receptor's source is an adult with an advanced solid tumor such as melanoma, head and neck, liver or kidney cancer. The CDR3 region reads CSVKGAYSYNEQFF. The DNA sequence is TGCAGCGTTAAGGGGGCCTACTCCTACAATGAGCAGTTCTTC.